The present TCR beta chain was sequenced within a study of T cell changes during pregnancy in multiple sclerosis. Sequenced by immunoSEQ multiplex PCR; TCRdb stores in-frame clones only, minus some. In the table there are 30,000 to 40,000 clones, about 89% of which are singletons. Germline V lookup: CDR1 GTSNPN, CDR2 SVGIG (reference sequence). Deletions cut 4 bases from V and 3 bases from J, with 6 bases between. CDR3 length: 11 amino acids. Sequenced here: CD4+ T cells from peripheral blood mononuclear cells, sampled in the third trimester of pregnancy. The chain recombines TRBV30 with TRBJ2-5; unclear D gene. The origin of this receptor is a female donor in good health, enrolled as a control in a pregnancy study. CDR3 DNA: TGTGCCTGGAATTATGAAGAGACCCAGTACTTC. Encoded protein: CAWNYEETQYF. Full variable domain (remainder filled in from reference TRBV30 and TRBJ2-5): SQTIHQWPATLVQPVGSPLSLECTVEGTSNPNLYWYRQAAGRGLQLLFYSVGIGQISSEVPQNLSASRPQDRQFILSSKKLLLSDSGFYLCAWNYEETQYFGPGTRLLVL.